Listed below are T cell receptor beta chains from one sample, sequenced in a study of tumor-infiltrating lymphocytes in primary liver carcinoma. TCRdb redid the calling of the multiplex PCR reads with MiXCR, one entry per CDR3 protein. The sample has tens of thousands of distinct CDR3 sequences; approximately 70% are singletons. The specimen was tumor-adjacent normal liver tissue. Source of these receptors: a man between 35 and 55 years old with primary liver carcinoma and hepatitis B virus infection. CDR3s include the opening cysteine and the closing phenylalanine or tryptophan. A D gene is named only where the DNA matches it firmly. Expanded clones are given a class, and other clones once, few, many or no size at all.

clone size	V gene	D gene	J gene	CDR3 DNA	CDR3 protein
few	TRBV28	TRBD1	TRBJ2-5	TGTGCCAGCAGTTCAGGGGGTAGGGAGACCCAGTACTTC	CASSSGGRETQYF
once	TRBV6-2/TRBV6-3	TRBD1	TRBJ2-2	TGTGTCAGCGAATACGGGACAGGGCACACCGGGGAGCTGTTTTTT	CVSEYGTGHTGELFF
many	TRBV5-4	TRBD2	TRBJ2-1	TGTGCCAGCAGCCCGATCGAACTAGCGGAGACCAATGAGCAGTTCTTC	CASSPIELAETNEQFF
few	TRBV29-1	.	TRBJ1-1	TGCAGCGTCACCTCAGGGAACACTGAAGCTTTCTTT	CSVTSGNTEAFF
.	TRBV11-2	.	TRBJ2-7	TGCGCCAGCAGCTTAACTTTCATCGGAGGAGACGAGCAGTACTTC	CASSLTFIGGDEQYF
.	TRBV29-1	.	TRBJ2-7	TGCAGCGTTGCTCATAGTGCTTCCTACGAGCAATACTTC	CSVAHSASYEQYF
large	TRBV7-8	TRBD2	TRBJ2-1	TGTGCCAGCAGCTTGTTAGGGGGTAGCGGGAGAACCAATGAGCAGTTCTTC	CASSLLGGSGRTNEQFF
.	TRBV11-2	.	TRBJ1-5	TGTGCCAGCAGCCTAAAAGGGGGACTGACGAATCTGCCCCAGCGTTTT	CASSLKGGLTNLPQRF
.	TRBV14	.	TRBJ2-1	TGTGTCAGTAGCTTAGAGCGGTTCTACAATGAGCAGTTCTTC	CVSSLERFYNEQFF
.	TRBV6-2/TRBV6-3	.	TRBJ1-1	TGTGCCAGTCGGCGAGGGAGGATGAACACTGAAGCTATCTTT	CASRRGRMNTEAIF
.	TRBV4-2	TRBD2	TRBJ2-7	TGTGCCGGCAGTCAAGCGGCTAGCGGGGCTTCCTACGAGCAGTACTTC	CAGSQAASGASYEQYF
.	TRBV11-2	TRBD2	TRBJ2-5	TGTACCAGCAGCTTAGGTCCGTGGTCTAGCGGGAGGGGAGGGACCCAGTACTTC	CTSSLGPWSSGRGGTQYF
.	TRBV12-3/TRBV12-4	.	TRBJ2-5	TGTGCCAGCAGCCGACTATCGGGAGAGACCCGGTACTTC	CASSRLSGETRYF
.	TRBV29-1	.	TRBJ2-5	TGTAGCGTTGATTCAGGAGTAATAGGAGAGACCCAGTACTTC	CSVDSGVIGETQYF
.	TRBV7-8	.	TRBJ2-7	TGTGCCAGCAGCCCCTCCGGGAGCTCCTACGTGCAGTACTTC	CASSPSGSSYVQYF
.	TRBV29-1	.	TRBJ2-7	TGCAGTGTACGAGACGACAAGATGGAGCAGTACTTC	CSVRDDKMEQYF
.	TRBV4-3	.	TRBJ2-7	TGCTCCAGCAGGCAAGATCGGGAGACTCCCTACGAGCAGTGCTTC	CSSRQDRETPYEQCF
.	TRBV4-1	.	TRBJ1-2	TGCGCCAGCAGCCAAGATCACAGAGACTATAGCTACACCTTC	CASSQDHRDYSYTF
many	TRBV4-1	TRBD1	TRBJ2-1	TGCGCCAGCAGCCCCGGACAGGGGGCAAAAGGGTACAATGAGCAGTTCTTC	CASSPGQGAKGYNEQFF
.	TRBV6-6	.	TRBJ2-3	TGTGCCAGCAGTTACCGTTCAGTGGGAGCAGATACGCAGTATTTT	CASSYRSVGADTQYF
once	TRBV6-1	TRBD1	TRBJ2-3	TGTACCAGCAGTGAGGGACAGGGCACAGATACGCAGTACTTT	CTSSEGQGTDTQYF
.	TRBV7-8	TRBD2	TRBJ2-5	TGTGTCAACACTCTCGGGAGGGTAGAGACCCAGTACTTC	CVNTLGRVETQYF
.	TRBV29-1	TRBD2	TRBJ2-1	TGCAGCGGGACCAGGACTGGCGGGAGGCTTTACAATGAGCAGTTCTTC	CSGTRTGGRLYNEQFF
.	TRBV4-3	.	TRBJ1-6	TGCGCCAGCAGCTCCTGGGGCATGGGAAGGAATTCACCCCTCCACTTT	CASSSWGMGRNSPLHF
.	TRBV11-1	.	TRBJ2-2	TGCGCCAGTAGCTTAGTACGTCTCGGGGAGCTGTTTTTT	CASSLVRLGELFF
many	TRBV6-2/TRBV6-3	.	TRBJ1-5	TGTGCCAGCAGCTCGCAGGGCGGGAGCAATCAGCCCCAGCATTTT	CASSSQGGSNQPQHF
.	TRBV7-9	TRBD1	TRBJ1-4	TGTGCCAGCAGCTCCCCCTCGGACAGGGTTAATGTAAAACTGTTTTTT	CASSSPSDRVNVKLFF
.	TRBV20-1	TRBD2	TRBJ2-7	TGCAATGCTAGAACTAGCGGGAGTAATAAGGGGGAGCAGTACTTC	CNARTSGSNKGEQYF
.	TRBV5-4	.	TRBJ1-6	TGTGCCATCAGCTTGGCGGGAGGCTATTCACTCCTCCACTTT	CAISLAGGYSLLHF
many	TRBV29-1	.	TRBJ1-1	TGCAGCGTTGAAGTACAAAGAGACGCTGAAGCTTTCTTT	CSVEVQRDAEAFF
.	TRBV6-5	.	TRBJ1-6	TGTGCCAGCAGCGTCGGACTGATGACACCCCCCCACTTT	CASSVGLMTPPHF
.	TRBV5-4	.	TRBJ2-1	TGTGCCAGCAGCCCCGGCGGAGGGGGTTATGTGAATGAGCAGTGCTTC	CASSPGGGGYVNEQCF
.	TRBV7-2	TRBD1	TRBJ2-7	TGTGCCAGCAGCTTGGGACAGGGGATTTACGAGCAGTACTTC	CASSLGQGIYEQYF
many	TRBV29-1	.	TRBJ2-1	TGCAGCGTGAAAGTATACGAGCAGTTCTTC	CSVKVYEQFF
.	TRBV12-3/TRBV12-4	.	TRBJ2-3	TGTGCCAGCAGGACGGGGCTAGCGATGACAGATACGCGGTATTTT	CASRTGLAMTDTRYF
.	TRBV4-1	.	TRBJ2-1	TGTGCCAGCAGCCACCCAGACAGGTTCAATGAGCAGTTCTTC	CASSHPDRFNEQFF
.	TRBV6-2/TRBV6-3	.	TRBJ2-5	TGCGCCAGCAGTTTACAAGAGACCCAGCACTTC	CASSLQETQHF
.	TRBV28	TRBD1	TRBJ2-7	TGTGCCAGCAGTTTGAACAGGGGGCGCGAACACTACTTC	CASSLNRGREHYF
many	TRBV15	TRBD1	TRBJ2-5	TGTGCCACCAGCAGAGGAGGACAGGGAGGTCGAGAGACCCAGTACTTC	CATSRGGQGGRETQYF
.	TRBV11-2	TRBD2	TRBJ2-1	TGTGCCAGTAGCTTAGATAGGCGATTCAGCGGGACCATTTACAATGAGCAGTTCTTC	CASSLDRRFSGTIYNEQFF
many	TRBV6-1	TRBD2	TRBJ2-1	TGTGCCAGCAGTGAATTAGCGGGAGGTCATAATGAGCAGTTCTTC	CASSELAGGHNEQFF
.	TRBV4-1	TRBD1	TRBJ1-2	TGCGCCAGCAGTATGACAGGGGAAGACTATGGCCACACCTTC	CASSMTGEDYGHTF
.	TRBV7-8	.	TRBJ2-5	TGTGCCAGCAGCTTGGTAACTACAGGCTTACAAGAGACCCGGTACTTC	CASSLVTTGLQETRYF
.	TRBV29-1	TRBD2	TRBJ2-3	TGCAGCGTACGGATTAGCGGGGGTTGGAAAGATACGCAGTATTTT	CSVRISGGWKDTQYF
.	TRBV4-3	TRBD2	TRBJ2-7	TGCGCCAGCAGACAGGGGCTAGCGGGAGGGAACGAGCAGTACTTC	CASRQGLAGGNEQYF
.	TRBV29-1	.	TRBJ1-1	TGCGGCGTTGGTAGGGGCTTCACTGAAGCTTCCTTT	CGVGRGFTEASF
few	TRBV20-1	.	TRBJ2-7	TGCAGTGCTGCCGTGGGGGGCTACGAGCAGTACTTC	CSAAVGGYEQYF
.	TRBV10-3	.	TRBJ2-7	TGTGCCATCTCCCTCGCGGAGAACTACGAGCAGTACTTC	CAISLAENYEQYF